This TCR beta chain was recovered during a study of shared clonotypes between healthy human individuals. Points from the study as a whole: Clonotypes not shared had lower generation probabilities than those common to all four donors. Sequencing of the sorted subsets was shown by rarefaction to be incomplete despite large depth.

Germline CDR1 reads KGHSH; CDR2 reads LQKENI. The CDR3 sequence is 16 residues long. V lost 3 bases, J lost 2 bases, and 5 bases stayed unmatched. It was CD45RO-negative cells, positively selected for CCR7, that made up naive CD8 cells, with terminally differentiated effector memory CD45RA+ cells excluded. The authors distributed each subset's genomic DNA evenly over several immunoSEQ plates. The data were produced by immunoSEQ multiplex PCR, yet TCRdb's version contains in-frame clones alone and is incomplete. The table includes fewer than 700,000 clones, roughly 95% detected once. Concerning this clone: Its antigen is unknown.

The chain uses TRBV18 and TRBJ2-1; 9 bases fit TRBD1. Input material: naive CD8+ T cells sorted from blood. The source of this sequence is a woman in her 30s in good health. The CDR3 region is CASSPSGTGPYNEQFF. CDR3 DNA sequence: TGTGCCAGCTCACCCTCCGGGACAGGGCCCTACAATGAGCAGTTCTTC.